This T cell receptor (beta chain) was found in a study of blood T cell repertoires in COVID-19 (TCRdb year 2020). General notes on the study: The collaborator samples originated in the United States, Italy and Spain and spanned the acute and convalescent phases of COVID-19. The repertoires were released in a freely available public database intended as a resource for research on the immune response to SARS-CoV-2. Subjects who had been exposed to COVID-19, were actively infected with it, or had recovered from it provided the deeply sampled blood TCRbeta repertoires that made up the dataset. Where HLA class I and class II types were available, the types were taken from metadata supplied by the sample provider, not from assay-based typing. The prospective study material was composed of cDNA or gDNA derived from T cells, B-cell-depleted T cells, or PBMCs. A de-identified subject ID, COVID-19 status, age in years and sex were almost always included in the sample metadata. The samples were drawn from two sources: the first 160 participants of the ongoing ImmuneRACE study, and 1,200 or so subjects contributed by 6 global collaborators.

What the research found in general, with its limitations: Clinical and demographic metadata were provided uncurated, with the amount varying by source and participant.

TCRbeta CDR3 regions were amplified from genomic DNA by means of the immunoSEQ Assay, a bias-controlled multiplex PCR. Per the original workflow: Within the assay, amplification of reference gene primers was used to estimate how many nucleated cells each sample contained. To quantify the absolute abundance of each unique TCRbeta CDR3 rearrangement, sequence reads were collapsed and filtered. Productive Simpson clonality was computed per sample as the square root of Simpson's diversity index over productive rearrangements. TCRdb obtained this table from immuneACCESS and retained in-frame rearrangements with V and J assigned. These tables miss some clones; where compared with another copy, unresolved V genes account for less than half of the shortfall, and the remainder is unexplained. That table supplies the V and J calls and clone size; D and trimming were determined from the DNA. This sample gives 230,000 or so clones in total; around 75% of them show up just once. The top ten clonotypes cover 4.5% to 5.5% of the sample.

The germline V gene gives CDR1 as SQVTM and CDR2 as ANQGSEA. V is shortened by 3 bases, J by 2 bases, and the region joining them spans 8 bases. Inclusive of the bounding cysteine and phenylalanine, the CDR3 is 12 residues long. Only the CDR3 region is kept as DNA, spanning 36 bases read in frame from base 1. The collaborating institutions used their own protocols to collect whole blood in K2EDTA tubes. For TCRbeta analysis, collaborators shipped samples in one of three forms: frozen whole blood, isolated PBMCs, or DNA extracted from either of those sample types. Concerning this clone itself: It lacks a known antigen. One base away there is no much larger clone; base qualities are not given.

The chain uses TRBV29-1 and TRBJ2-7; TRBD2 is a weak D gene call, 5 bases matching. Sequenced sample: peripheral blood. This sequence was found in a human donor in a cohort sampled during active COVID-19. The CDR3 has the sequence CSVESGTYEQYF. The nucleotide sequence is given as TGCAGCGTTGAGTCGGGGACCTACGAGCAGTACTTC.